These 28 T cell receptor beta chains share one sample of origin, sequenced in a study of T cell repertoires in cytomegalovirus infection. TCRdb passed the reads through MiXCR, listing each CDR3 protein once. Of around 430,000 distinct CDR3 sequences listed, 42% are singletons. These TCRs are of unknown antigen specificity. Source: cultured PBMCs, taken from culture after CMV antigen stimulation. These receptors were obtained from a human donor in good health (CMV status not recorded). Some clones in this sample may be carry-over from other donors' samples.

V and J are TRBV7-2 and TRBJ1-6; a weak D match, TRBD1 (5 bases). The germline V gene has CDR1 SGHTA and CDR2 FQGNSA. CDR3 length: 16 amino acids. V lost 5 bases, J lost 7 bases, and 18 bases lay in between. The CDR3, as DNA: TGTGCCAGCAGCCCTGCGGGGAGGGCAGGGAATTCACCCCTCCACTTT. Its translation is CASSPAGRAGNSPLHF.

The DNA for the CDR3 is TGTGCCAGCAGCCAAGCGGGACAGAACACTGAAGCTTTCTTT. Protein sequence: CASSQAGQNTEAFF. The V call is TRBV14, the J call TRBJ1-1, with D possibly TRBD1 on 6 matching bases. Trimming pared 1 base from V and 1 base from J, leaving 7 bases between. Germline V gene sequence: CDR1 SGHDN, CDR2 FVKESK. The CDR3 has 14 amino acids.

The chain is built from TRBV7-9 and TRBJ2-1, with D possibly TRBD2 on 6 matching bases. Trimming took 2 bases from V and 1 from J, leaving 15 bases between them. Looked up from germline, CDR1 is SEHNR and CDR2 is FQNEAQ (reference sequence). This CDR3 region has 17 residues. Written as DNA, the CDR3 is TGTGCCAGCAGCTTACTCTTTGCGGGAAGATCCTACAATGAGCAGTTCTTC. The encoded protein is CASSLLFAGRSYNEQFF.

V and J are TRBV6-2 or TRBV6-3 and TRBJ2-7, with 8 bases identical to TRBD2. V lost 2 bases and J lost 4; bases outside the gene matches: 4. The V gene's germline CDR1 is MNHEY and CDR2 SVGEGT. The CDR3 length is 14 residues. The CDR3 DNA follows: TGTGCCAGCAGTTACACTAGCGGAAAGTACGAGCAGTACTTC. The encoded protein is CASSYTSGKYEQYF.

In this sample, this clonotype turned up a few times. The chain is built from TRBV7-2 and TRBJ2-6, with 8 bases identical to TRBD1. Trimming took 7 bases from V and 2 from J; bases not matched to a gene: 4. CDR3 length: 15 residues. CDR1 and CDR2 (germline): SGHTA, FQGNSA. The CDR3 nucleotides are TGTGCCAGCACCCAGACAGGGGCTGGGGCCAACGTCCTGACTTTC. The encoded protein is CASTQTGAGANVLTF.

J is TRBJ2-3 and V is TRBV12-3 or TRBV12-4; the D gene could be TRBD1 or TRBD2 (5 bases each). The CDR3 has 16 amino acids. V was shortened by 1 base and J by 1 base, with 12 bases between the two germline ends. CDR3 nucleotides: TGTGCCAGCAGTTTAGTCACGGGGCTAGGCACAGATACGCAGTATTTT. It encodes CASSLVTGLGTDTQYF.

The J gene is TRBJ1-5, the V gene TRBV18; no reliable D call. V gave up 6 bases and J gave up 3 bases, with 12 bases separating them. Germline lookup yields CDR1 KGHSH and CDR2 LQKENI. There are 14 residues in the CDR3. In DNA, the CDR3 is TGTGCCAGCTCCCGCGACACCCCCAATCAGCCCCAGCATTTT. Translating gives CASSRDTPNQPQHF.

V gene TRBV7-8 combines with J gene TRBJ2-7, with D perhaps TRBD2 (5 bases). The CDR3 covers 12 residues. CDR1 is SGHVS, CDR2 FQNEAQ, per germline. V was clipped by 5 bases and J by 6 bases, with 11 bases between them. The DNA for the CDR3 is TGTGCCAGCAGCATATTTCGGGGCGAGCAGTACTTC. Its protein product is CASSIFRGEQYF.

This clonotype has only a few counts. The rearrangement joins TRBV7-6 to TRBJ2-7; TRBD2 matches 8 bases. Trimming took 5 bases from V and 2 from J; bases not matched to a gene: 17. The CDR3 is 18 amino acids. The germline V gene has CDR1 SGHVS and CDR2 FNYEAQ. In DNA, the CDR3 is TGTGCCAGCAGCCCAACCCATTTAGGAGCGGGGGTGACCTACGAGCAGTACTTC. Residues: CASSPTHLGAGVTYEQYF. Variable domain in full (rest from reference TRBV7-6 and TRBJ2-7): GAGVSQSPRYKVTKRGQDVALRCDPISGHVSLYWYRQALGQGPEFLTYFNYEAQQDKSGLPNDRFSAERPEGSISTLTIQRTEQRDSAMYRCASSPTHLGAGVTYEQYFGPGTRLTVT.

Turning to this clonotype: An end of the junction does not agree with germline; a read error may underlie this. The gene calls are TRBV7-2 and TRBJ2-2; a possible D gene is TRBD1 (5 bases). Germline CDR1 and CDR2: SGHTA and FQGNSA. The CDR3 is 16 residues long. In DNA form, the CDR3 reads TGTGCCAGCAGCTTAGCGACAGTTCCAAACATCGGGGAGCTGTTTTTT. Amino acids: CASSLATVPNIGELFF.

This clonotype has a handful of counts. J is TRBJ2-1 and V is TRBV7-2; 9 bases map to TRBD2. The germline gives CDR1 SGHTA, CDR2 FQGNSA. V gave up 3 bases and J gave up 6 bases; unmatched junction bases: 9. CDR3 length: 16 amino acids. The CDR3: CASSFLGGTSSNEQFF. CDR3 in DNA: TGTGCCAGCAGCTTCCTAGGGGGGACTAGCAGCAATGAGCAGTTCTTC.

V is TRBV7-2 and J is TRBJ2-2; D perhaps matches TRBD1 (6 bases). The V end lost 5 bases, the J end lost 0 bases, and 19 bases lay between the germline ends. The germline V gene encodes CDR1 SGHTA and CDR2 FQGNSA. The CDR3 is made up of 18 amino acids. The CDR3 here is CASSKEPGHSPNTGELFF. The CDR3 bases are TGTGCCAGCAGCAAAGAACCGGGACACAGCCCGAACACCGGGGAGCTGTTTTTT.

The V gene is TRBV2, the J gene TRBJ2-3; D gene uncertain. The CDR3 totals 13 residues. V was cut by 0 bases and J by 6 bases, with 7 bases left in between. The germline V gene has CDR1 SNHLY and CDR2 FYNNEI. CDR3 sequence: CASSEAKGDTQYF. The CDR3 region has the DNA TGTGCCAGCAGTGAAGCGAAAGGGGATACGCAGTATTTT. The full variable domain, with the rest looked up from reference TRBV2 and TRBJ2-3, is EPEVTQTPSHQVTQMGQEVILRCVPISNHLYFYWYRQILGQKVEFLVSFYNNEISEKSEIFDDQFSVERPDGSNFTLKIRSTKLEDSAMYFCASSEAKGDTQYFGPGTRLTVL.

This chain uses TRBV6-1 with TRBJ1-1, with D unresolved. Germline V gene data show CDR1 as MNHNS and CDR2 as SASEGT. Trimming took 8 bases from V and 0 from J, leaving 13 bases between them. CDR3 size: 14 residues. CDR3 nucleotides: TGTGCCAGCGTGAGGGCTCCCATGAACACTGAAGCTTTCTTT. Amino acids: CASVRAPMNTEAFF.

J is TRBJ2-7 and V is TRBV3-1, with D unclear. The CDR3 contains 15 residues. In germline, CDR1 is LGHDT, CDR2 YNNKEL (reference sequence). V was trimmed by 1 base and J by 5 bases, leaving 15 bases between them. This CDR3 reads CASSQGLIGVDEQYF. CDR3 DNA: TGTGCCAGCAGCCAAGGCCTCATTGGGGTAGACGAGCAGTACTTC.

The chain joins TRBV15 to TRBJ2-3, with a weak D call TRBD2 (5 bases). Trimming removed 0 bases at V and 6 bases at J, with 16 bases between. This CDR3 region has 16 residues. The germline V gene encodes CDR1 LNHNV and CDR2 YYDKDF (reference sequence). CDR3 in amino acids: CATSREQADASDTQYF. Written as DNA, the CDR3 is TGTGCCACCAGCAGAGAGCAAGCGGACGCTTCGGATACGCAGTATTTT.

This clonotype has a handful of counts. The chain employs TRBV7-4 and TRBJ2-2; no clear D gene. Germline loops: CDR1 SGHVT, CDR2 SQSDAQ. This CDR3 comprises 15 residues. Trimming removed 2 bases from V and 4 bases from J, with 11 bases in between. This chain's CDR3 is CASSLTRRGTGELFF. The CDR3 DNA sequence: TGTGCCAGCAGCTTAACCCGCAGAGGCACCGGGGAGCTGTTTTTT.

This clonotype was detected only a few times. This chain links TRBV11-2 with TRBJ1-6; TRBD1 aligns across 8 bases. Germline V CDR1 and CDR2: SGHAT, FQNNGV. The ends lost 6 bases at V and 8 bases at J; junction bases unmatched: 9. The CDR3 has 15 residues. CDR3 protein: CASRKPGGLHSPLHF. CDR3 DNA sequence: TGTGCCAGCAGAAAACCAGGGGGCTTGCATTCACCCCTCCACTTT.

This chain uses TRBV10-3 with TRBJ2-5; D call uncertain. This CDR3 region has 12 residues. The germline V and J ends were trimmed by 8 bases and 2 bases, with 9 bases remaining between them. CDR1 is ENHRY and CDR2 is SYGVKD in the germline V gene. Here the CDR3 reads CAISANQETQYF. The CDR3 coding sequence is TGTGCCATCTCCGCAAATCAAGAGACCCAGTACTTC.

There are many counts of this clonotype. CDR3 bases: TGTGCCAGCAGCTTGGACAGAGACAATGAGCAGTTCTTC. Translated: CASSLDRDNEQFF. This chain uses TRBV7-8 with TRBJ2-1; tentative D call: TRBD1 (6 bases). The V gene's germline CDR1 is SGHVS and CDR2 FQNEAQ. Trimming took 3 bases from V and 5 from J, leaving 8 bases between them. This CDR3 has 13 residues.

V gene TRBV5-4 combines with J gene TRBJ2-7; tentatively, D is TRBD1 (6 bases). V was trimmed by 0 bases and J by 6 bases, leaving 13 bases between them. The CDR3 loop spans 14 amino acids. The germline V gene has CDR1 SGHNT and CDR2 YYREEE (reference sequence). For the CDR3, the DNA is TGTGCCAGCAGCTTGGGACAGGCTCCTTTCGAGCAGTACTTC. This encodes CASSLGQAPFEQYF.

This clonotype was seen only a few times. CDR3 sequence reads: CASSPVREKQYF. The CDR3 DNA reads TGTGCCAGCAGCCCAGTCAGGGAGAAGCAGTACTTC. The chain is built from TRBV7-2 and TRBJ2-7; D tentatively fits TRBD1 or TRBD2 (5 bases each). Germline V lookup: CDR1 SGHTA, CDR2 FQGNSA. The CDR3 has 12 residues. The V and J ends lost 5 bases and 8 bases respectively, with 13 bases between them. Looking up the rest from reference TRBV7-2 and TRBJ2-7 gives the full variable domain: GAGVSQSPSNKVTEKGKDVELRCDPISGHTALYWYRQSLGQGLEFLIYFQGNSAPDKSGLPSDRFSAERTGGSVSTLTIQRTQQEDSAVYLCASSPVREKQYFGPGTRLTVT.

The chain uses TRBV20-1 and TRBJ2-5; 11 positions match TRBD2. The germline gives CDR1 DFQATT, CDR2 SNEGSKA (reference sequence). The CDR3 has 15 amino acids. After removal of 6 bases from V and 4 bases from J, the junction contained 10 bases not matched to a gene. This chain's CDR3 is CSARYSGGAGETQYF. CDR3 DNA: TGCAGTGCCAGATATAGCGGGGGGGCCGGAGAGACCCAGTACTTC.

The CDR3 sequence: CSVEKAEGVIYNEQFF. The CDR3 nucleotides are TGCAGCGTTGAGAAGGCGGAAGGGGTTATCTACAATGAGCAGTTCTTC. This chain connects TRBV29-1 to TRBJ2-1; the D gene is possibly TRBD1 (5 bases). The CDR3 sequence is 16 residues long. V was clipped by 3 bases and J by 3 bases, with 18 bases between them. Germline V CDR1 and CDR2: SQVTM, ANQGSEA.

The chain carries TRBV5-1 and TRBJ2-3; a weak D match, TRBD2 (6 bases). From germline, CDR1 is SGHRS and CDR2 YFSETQ. Deletions cut 0 bases from V and 4 bases from J, with 15 bases between. The CDR3 has 16 residues. The CDR3 nucleotides are TGCGCCAGCAGCTTGGGTACCGATACTAGCTCAGATACGCAGTATTTT. It specifies CASSLGTDTSSDTQYF.

This clonotype was recorded only once. The conserved phenylalanine or tryptophan is not found at the CDR3 terminus, so this likely reflects a read error. J is TRBJ2-3 and V is TRBV12-3 or TRBV12-4; 9 bases fit TRBD2. The ends lost 5 bases at V and 6 bases at J; junction bases unmatched: 6. This CDR3 has 14 residues. The CDR3 coding sequence is TGTGCCAGCAGTCCCAGCGGGGGGAGGGATACGCAGTATTGT. This codes for CASSPSGGRDTQYC.

This clonotype appeared a few times. This sequence joins TRBV24-1 and TRBJ2-3; D might be TRBD2 (6 bases). Germline values: CDR1 KGHDR, CDR2 SFDVKD. The CDR3 consists of 13 residues. V gave up 5 bases and J gave up 10 bases, with 15 bases separating them. CDR3 protein: CATSALGGNAQYF. CDR3 bases: TGTGCCACCAGTGCCCTGGGGGGTAACGCGCAGTATTTT.

The chain employs TRBV7-6 and TRBJ1-1; 7 bases agree with TRBD1. Germline V lookup: CDR1 SGHVS, CDR2 FNYEAQ. This CDR3 is built from 15 residues. J gave up 1 base and V 5 bases, and 7 bases lay outside the gene matches. The CDR3 region is CASSPRGQGNTEAFF. DNA of the CDR3: TGTGCCAGCAGCCCGAGGGGGCAGGGGAACACTGAAGCTTTCTTT. The variable domain in full, with the rest retrieved from reference TRBV7-6 and TRBJ1-1, is GAGVSQSPRYKVTKRGQDVALRCDPISGHVSLYWYRQALGQGPEFLTYFNYEAQQDKSGLPNDRFSAERPEGSISTLTIQRTEQRDSAMYRCASSPRGQGNTEAFFGQGTRLTVV.